This entry features one T cell receptor (beta chain) sequence. The target antigen is unknown. These data come from a study of T cell responses to AZD1222 COVID-19 vaccine. Study information: Second doses at about 4 or about 12 weeks were pooled.

Here immunoSEQ multiplex PCR was the method, and the copy in TCRdb shows in-frame clones only, minus some. The profile shows 120,000 to 150,000 clones, 89% of them singletons. General observations from the study: Spike-specific TCR breadth and depth rose after two AZD1222 doses. Just 5 to 7 people given AZD1222 tested seropositive at baseline. Females made up more of the donors, who were largely white British, and clonal diversity may have come out too low.

This clonotype was obtained from an adult in good health. The input for sequencing was peripheral blood, taken on day 0 of AZD1222 vaccination.

DNA for the CDR3: TGTGCCAGCAGGAGAGGACCGGGAAACACCATATATTTT. This sequence encodes CASRRGPGNTIYF. The rearrangement links TRBV28 to TRBJ1-3, with D unclear. Germline V gene data show CDR1 as MDHEN and CDR2 as SYDVKM. V shed 6 bases and J shed 4 bases, with 10 bases lying between them. The CDR3 spans 13 residues.